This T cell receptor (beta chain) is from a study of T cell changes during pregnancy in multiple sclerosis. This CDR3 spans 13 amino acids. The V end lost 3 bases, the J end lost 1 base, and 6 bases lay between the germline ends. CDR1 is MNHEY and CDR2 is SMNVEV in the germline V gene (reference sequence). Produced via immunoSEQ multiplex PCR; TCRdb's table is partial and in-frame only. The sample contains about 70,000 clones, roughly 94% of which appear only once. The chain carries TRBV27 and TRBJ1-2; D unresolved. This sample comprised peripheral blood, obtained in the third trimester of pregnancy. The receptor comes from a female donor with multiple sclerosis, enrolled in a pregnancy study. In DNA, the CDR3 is TGTGCCAGCAGTTTTGGCAGTAACTATGGCTACACCTTC. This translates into CASSFGSNYGYTF.